The clone carrying this T cell receptor (beta chain) was detected only a few times. This sample is part of a study of blood T cell repertoires in COVID-19. The trim removed 5 bases at V and 6 bases at J, leaving 11 bases unmatched. The CDR3 covers 16 residues. Germline CDR1 is MDHEN and CDR2 is SYDVKM. Study processing details: Counts of nucleated cells, estimated from reference gene primer amplification, were obtained. TCRdb keeps only in-frame clones here, not all; method: immunoSEQ multiplex PCR. V, J and clone size were drawn from that table, and D and trimming were deduced from the DNA. The table has a few hundred thousand clones, 80% to 90% seen once.

The receptor comes from a woman between 70 and 85 years old with acute or convalescent COVID-19. The chain is built from TRBV28 and TRBJ2-1; 9 bases map to TRBD2. The sequencing input was peripheral blood. CDR3: CASSPVSGGMLNEQFF. The CDR3 coding sequence is TGTGCCAGCAGTCCAGTGAGCGGGGGGATGCTCAATGAGCAGTTCTTC. Combining the CDR3 with reference TRBV28 and TRBJ2-1 gives the whole variable domain DVKVTQSSRYLVKRTGEKVFLECVQDMDHENMFWYRQDPGLGLRLIYFSYDVKMKEKGDIPEGYSVSREKKERFSLILESASTNQTSMYLCASSPVSGGMLNEQFFGPGTRLTVL.